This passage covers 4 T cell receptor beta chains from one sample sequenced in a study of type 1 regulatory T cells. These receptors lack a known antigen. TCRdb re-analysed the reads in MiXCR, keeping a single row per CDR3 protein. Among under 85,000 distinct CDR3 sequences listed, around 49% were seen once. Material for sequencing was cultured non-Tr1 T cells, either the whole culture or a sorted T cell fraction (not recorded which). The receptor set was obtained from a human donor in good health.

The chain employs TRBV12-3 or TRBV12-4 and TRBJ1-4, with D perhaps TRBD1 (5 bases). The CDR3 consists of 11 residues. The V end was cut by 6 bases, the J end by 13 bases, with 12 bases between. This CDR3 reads CASRSRGGLFF. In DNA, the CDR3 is TGTGCCAGCAGGAGCCGGGGGGGACTGTTTTTT.

The CDR3, as DNA: TGCGCCAGCAGCTTGGTGGGACAGGGGTTAGTCACTGAAGCTTTCTTT. It yields the protein CASSLVGQGLVTEAFF. This rearrangement joins TRBV5-1 to TRBJ1-1; 10 bases are shared with TRBD1. V dropped 0 bases and J dropped 4; count of bases not matched to a gene: 6. The CDR3 is 16 residues long. Germline lookup yields CDR1 SGHRS and CDR2 YFSETQ.

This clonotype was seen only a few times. For the CDR3, the DNA is TGTGCCACCCTGGGGGGACAGGGGGCGCTCGGGGCCAACGTCCTGACTTTC. It encodes CATLGGQGALGANVLTF. The chain employs TRBV10-3 and TRBJ2-6; 12 bases match TRBD1. Germline CDR1 ENHRY, CDR2 SYGVKD. V was clipped by 10 bases and J by 4 bases; unmatched bases: 11. The CDR3 totals 17 residues.

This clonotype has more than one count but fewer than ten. The CDR3 nucleotides are TGTGCCACCAGTCGAGGGGTGGGTAGTGCAACTAATGAAAAACTGTTTTTT. It translates to CATSRGVGSATNEKLFF. The V gene is TRBV15, the J gene TRBJ1-4; the D gene is possibly TRBD1 (5 bases). The CDR3 is 17 amino acids. V lost 6 bases, J lost 0 bases, and 17 bases lay in between. The V gene's germline CDR1 is LNHNV and CDR2 YYDKDF (reference sequence).